A selection of T cell receptor beta chains follows, all from one sample in a study of blood T cell repertoires in COVID-19. The table came from immunoSEQ multiplex PCR; TCRdb's copy has only in-frame clones and leaves some out. This sample has around 310,000 clones; around 89% occur once, and the top ten carry roughly a tenth. The sequencing input was PBMCs or T cells enriched from blood (not recorded which). The receptors come from a woman between 35 and 50 years old who had recovered from COVID-19. Each CDR3 is given with its conserved first and last residue. D genes are given only for firm matches. Expanded clones are given a class, and other clones once, few, many or no size at all.

abundance | j_gene | v_gene | d_gene | CDR3nt | CDR3aa
few | TRBJ1-2 | TRBV5-1 | . | TGCGCCAGCAGCTTTGCGGGGGACGGGAGTACCTTC | CASSFAGDGSTF
. | TRBJ2-3 | TRBV28 | . | TGTGCCAGCAGGGGGAGGACCCTTCTGCCTCCAGATACGCAGTATTTT | CASRGRTLLPPDTQYF
once | TRBJ2-1 | TRBV18 | TRBD2 | TGTGCCAGCTCACCACCCCTAGCGGGAACTGAGCAGTTCTTC | CASSPPLAGTEQFF
. | TRBJ2-2 | TRBV19 | TRBD1 | TGTGCCAGTAGGGTCGACAGGGGGGACACCGGGGAGCTGTTTTTT | CASRVDRGDTGELFF
few | TRBJ1-3 | TRBV7-8 | . | TGTGCCAGCAGCCGAGAGAGCTCTGGAAACACCATATATTTT | CASSRESSGNTIYF
. | TRBJ2-1 | TRBV7-3 | . | TGTGCCAGCAGCCCCATAGGGGGTAATGAGCAGTTCTTC | CASSPIGGNEQFF
. | TRBJ2-3 | TRBV5-1 | TRBD2 | TGCGCCAGCAGCGTGACTAGCGGTAGCCTGGCAGATACGCAGTATTTT | CASSVTSGSLADTQYF
. | TRBJ2-3 | TRBV11-3 | . | TGTGCCAGCAGCTCCTGGCAGGCGGGGCTCACAGATACGCAGTATTTT | CASSSWQAGLTDTQYF
. | TRBJ2-3 | TRBV4-3 | . | TGCGCCAGCAGCCAAGATATGAGCACAGATACGCAGTATTTT | CASSQDMSTDTQYF
. | TRBJ2-7 | TRBV9 | . | TGTGCCAGCAGCGTAGCCCCAGGGTTGAACGAGCAGTACTTC | CASSVAPGLNEQYF
. | TRBJ2-4 | TRBV10-1 | TRBD1 | TGCGCCAGCAGTGCCGACAGGGGTACAAACATTCAGTACTTC | CASSADRGTNIQYF
once | TRBJ2-7 | TRBV12-3/TRBV12-4 | . | TGTGCCAGCAGCAGGGGCGGTTACGAGCAGTACTTC | CASSRGGYEQYF
few | TRBJ2-2 | TRBV11-3 | TRBD2 | TGTGCCAGCAGCTTACCGGGAGGGGATCGTAGAACCGGGGAGCTGTTTTTT | CASSLPGGDRRTGELFF
. | TRBJ1-5 | TRBV18 | TRBD1 | TGTGCCAGCTCCCCTGCGGGACAGGGGCATCAGCCCCAGCATTTT | CASSPAGQGHQPQHF
. | TRBJ2-7 | TRBV7-6 | TRBD2 | TGTGCCAGCAGCCTGAAGAGGGCTAGCGGGGACTCCTACGAGCAGTACTTC | CASSLKRASGDSYEQYF
. | TRBJ2-1 | TRBV7-9 | TRBD2 | TGTGCCAGCAGCTTGGAAGCGGGGGGTCCGAACAATGAGCAGTTCTTC | CASSLEAGGPNNEQFF
once | TRBJ1-1 | TRBV18 | . | TGTGCCAGCTCATTATTCGGGTCTAACACTGAAGCTTTCTTT | CASSLFGSNTEAFF
. | TRBJ2-6 | TRBV18 | TRBD2 | TGTGCCAGCTACTCCAGCGGGGGACGGGCGGGGGCCAACGTCCTGACTTTC | CASYSSGGRAGANVLTF
once | TRBJ1-5 | TRBV7-9 | . | TGTGCCAGCAGCTTATCCGCGGCGGGCAATCAGCCCCAGCATTTT | CASSLSAAGNQPQHF
. | TRBJ2-1 | TRBV6-5 | TRBD2 | TGTGCCAGCAGTTATCATGGACTAGCGGGAGTGGGTGAGCAGTTCTTC | CASSYHGLAGVGEQFF
. | TRBJ2-3 | TRBV6-5 | TRBD1 | TGTGCCAGCAGTACCAGGGACAGACACACAGATACGCAGTATTTT | CASSTRDRHTDTQYF
. | TRBJ2-1 | TRBV27 | . | TGTGCCAGCAGCCTTCTTTCCTCGGGGTTTGAGCAGTTCTTC | CASSLLSSGFEQFF
. | TRBJ2-1 | TRBV7-2 | TRBD1 | TGTGCCAGCAGCTTAGCCCCGGGACAGGGGGTTGGTGAGCAGTTCTTC | CASSLAPGQGVGEQFF
many | TRBJ1-2 | TRBV3-1/TRBV3-2 | TRBD1 | TGTGCCAGCAGCCAAGGGACAGGGGGATACACCTTC | CASSQGTGGYTF
once | TRBJ1-3 | TRBV9 | . | TGTGCCAGCAGCCCCCCCGGGTTCGGAAACACCATATATTTT | CASSPPGFGNTIYF
once | TRBJ1-2 | TRBV2 | . | TGTGCCAGCAGGACACAGGAGATCGCTAACTATGGCTACACCTTC | CASRTQEIANYGYTF
many | TRBJ2-2 | TRBV24-1 | TRBD1 | TGTGCCACCAGTGATTTGGTGGGACAGGGGGCGTCGGGGGAGCTGTTTTTT | CATSDLVGQGASGELFF
once | TRBJ1-1 | TRBV2 | . | TGTGCCAGCAGTGGAAGGGGGACCGAGGGGACTGAAGCTTTCTTT | CASSGRGTEGTEAFF
. | TRBJ1-5 | TRBV19 | TRBD1 | TGTGCCAGTAGTCGGACAGGCGGCCTCTTTAGCAATCAGCCCCAGCATTTT | CASSRTGGLFSNQPQHF
. | TRBJ2-1 | TRBV18 | TRBD1 | TGTGCCAGCCTACAGGGGAGCTCCTACAATGAGCAGTTCTTC | CASLQGSSYNEQFF
. | TRBJ2-7 | TRBV7-9 | . | TGTGCCAGCAGCTTAGATAGCCACTCCTACGAGCAGTACTTC | CASSLDSHSYEQYF
. | TRBJ2-5 | TRBV6-5 | . | TGTGCCAGCAGTTACTCAACTACTCGGCCAGAGACCCAGTACTTC | CASSYSTTRPETQYF
. | TRBJ1-1 | TRBV18 | TRBD1 | TGTGCCAGCTCACCGACAACAGGGGGCTGGGACACTGAAGCTTTCTTT | CASSPTTGGWDTEAFF
. | TRBJ2-1 | TRBV27 | . | TGTGCCAGCAGTCCCCACGTAGAGGTGCAATACAATGAGCAGTTCTTC | CASSPHVEVQYNEQFF
. | TRBJ2-1 | TRBV5-1 | . | TGCGCCAGCAGCTCTTCACTCGGCGGCCTCAATGAGCAGTTCTTC | CASSSSLGGLNEQFF
few | TRBJ2-5 | TRBV2 | . | TGTGCCAGCAGGGCCGACAGAACCGAGACCCAGTACTTC | CASRADRTETQYF
. | TRBJ2-2 | TRBV23-1 | . | TGCGCCAGCAGTCAATTGGAGGGCTTGAACGGGGAGCTGTTTTTT | CASSQLEGLNGELFF
. | TRBJ2-7 | TRBV4-3 | TRBD2 | TGCGCCAGCAGCCAAAAGACCGGGACTAGCGGGATAGGGCAGTACTTC | CASSQKTGTSGIGQYF
. | TRBJ2-2 | TRBV9 | TRBD2 | TGTGCCAGCAGCGTCAGCGGGAGGACCGGGGAGCTGTTTTTT | CASSVSGRTGELFF
once | TRBJ2-1 | TRBV30 | . | TGTGCCTGGAGCCCCGGTCACAATGAGCAGTTCTTC | CAWSPGHNEQFF
. | TRBJ1-5 | TRBV7-2 | . | TGTGCCAGCAGCTTAGTATGGGGGGGCGGTCAGCCCCAGCATTTT | CASSLVWGGGQPQHF